This paragraph covers one T cell receptor (beta chain) sequence. Its antigen is unknown. The PCR used 60 Vbeta and 13 Jbeta primers. Using immunoSEQ multiplex PCR, the repertoire was profiled, and TCRdb retains in-frame clones only, with some absent. The sample totals under 150,000 clones. The sample belongs to a study of cytomegalovirus exposure and HLA in healthy donors. Study-wide results and caveats: Beyond CMV serostatus, there was no information to go on about immune exposure. As a later analysis showed, several of the most significant clusters appeared to be linked to common viral pathogens. An observed cluster of highly shared sequence variants was recorded as a likely sequencing artifact. Other equally common chains were less clonally expanded than HLA-associated TCR beta chains, a later analysis showed.

Sequenced sample: PBMCs. This receptor was identified in a woman aged 55-69 years in good health and CMV-seronegative.

The CDR3 DNA is TGTGCCAGCAGGACCTCCACGACAGGAAACACTGAAGCTTTCTTT. Residues: CASRTSTTGNTEAFF. The V gene is TRBV2, the J gene TRBJ1-1; possible D gene TRBD1, 6 bases. V shed 6 bases and J shed 2 bases, with 16 bases lying between them. This CDR3 contains 15 residues. Germline V CDR1 and CDR2: SNHLY, FYNNEI. Filled out from reference TRBV2 and TRBJ1-1, the complete variable domain reads EPEVTQTPSHQVTQMGQEVILRCVPISNHLYFYWYRQILGQKVEFLVSFYNNEISEKSEIFDDQFSVERPDGSNFTLKIRSTKLEDSAMYFCASRTSTTGNTEAFFGQGTRLTVV.